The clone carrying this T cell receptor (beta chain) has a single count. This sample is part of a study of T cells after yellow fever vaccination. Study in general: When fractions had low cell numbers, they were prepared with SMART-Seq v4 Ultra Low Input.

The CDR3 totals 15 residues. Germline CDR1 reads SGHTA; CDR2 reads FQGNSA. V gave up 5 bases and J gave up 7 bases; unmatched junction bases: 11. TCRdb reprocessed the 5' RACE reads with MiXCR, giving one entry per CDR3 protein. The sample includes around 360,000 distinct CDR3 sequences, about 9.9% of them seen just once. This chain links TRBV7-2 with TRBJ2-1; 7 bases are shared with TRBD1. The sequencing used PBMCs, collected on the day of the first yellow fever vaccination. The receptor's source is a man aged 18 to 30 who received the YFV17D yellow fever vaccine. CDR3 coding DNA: TGTGCCAGCAGCATGGGGACAGAAAAGTGGAATGAGCAGTTCTTC. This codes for CASSMGTEKWNEQFF.